This TCR beta chain appears in the sequencing data of a study of neurological immune-mediated disorders. About this clonotype itself: Its cognate antigen is unknown.

5'RACE with 10-nucleotide random UMIs produced the cDNA. TCRdb passed the 5' RACE reads through MiXCR, listing each CDR3 protein once. The sample has 50,000 to 80,000 distinct CDR3 sequences; 3.5% to 5% are singletons. Germline assignment: CDR1 MNHEY and CDR2 SMNVEV (reference sequence). The CDR3 has 15 amino acids. The trim removed 4 bases at V and 4 bases at J, leaving 4 bases unmatched. For the unsorted libraries, 2 million PBMCs stored at -80 C served as input. Study observations and caveats: When the repertoires were grouped phylogenetically, those of 18 of the 34 multiple sclerosis patients came together in a single cluster of related CDR3 sequences, which points to a possible repertoire-level signature.

The chain is built from TRBV27 and TRBJ2-5; 12 nucleotides align to TRBD2. Sequencing was carried out using PBMCs. This TCR was sampled from a man aged 25 to 40 with multiple sclerosis. The chain's CDR3 is CASSWLAGGLETQYF. CDR3 in DNA: TGTGCCAGCAGTTGGCTAGCGGGGGGGCTAGAGACCCAGTACTTC.